This TCR beta chain is drawn from a study of T cells in Graves' hyperthyroidism and ophthalmopathy. Study-level points and caveats: Clonotypes that were expanded in thyroid above 0.001 mostly appeared in blood too.

RNA transcripts gave rise to amplified TCR beta CDR3 regions. The HTBI primer set drove a first-round RT-PCR of the TCR CDR3. TCRdb fed the multiplex PCR reads into MiXCR, producing one record per CDR3 protein. The sample lists around 420,000 distinct CDR3 sequences, 15% to 17% seen once, with roughly 8% in the top ten. This clonotype was detected only a few times. Antigen specificity is unknown. Trimming left V 2 bases short and J 5 bases short, with 3 bases between. The CDR3 totals 12 residues. CDR1 and CDR2 from the germline V gene are KGHSH and LQKENI. The origin of this receptor is a woman younger than 30 with Graves' hyperthyroidism. Sample: blood. V gene TRBV18 combines with J gene TRBJ1-4; D is ambiguous. Here the CDR3 DNA reads TGTGCCAGCTCACCAGGGAATGAAAAACTGTTTTTT. It codes for CASSPGNEKLFF.